Given below is one TCR beta chain in context. This receptor's antigen is unknown. No per-base quality is available; no much larger clone lies one base away. The data originate from a study of blood T cell repertoires in COVID-19 (TCRdb year 2020). Concerning the study at large: Samples from collaborators originated in the United States, Italy and Spain and spanned both the acute and convalescent phases of COVID-19. Where HLA class I and class II types were available, the types were taken from metadata supplied by the sample provider, not from assay-based typing. The repertoires were made available in a free public database intended to serve as a resource for research on the immune response to SARS-CoV-2. Subjects who had been exposed to COVID-19, were actively infected with it, or had recovered from it provided the deeply sampled blood TCRbeta repertoires that made up the dataset. The samples were drawn from the first 160 participants of the ongoing ImmuneRACE study and from over a thousand subjects provided by 6 global collaborators. The material from the prospective study consisted of cDNA or gDNA derived from T cells, B-cell-depleted T cells, or PBMCs. A de-identified subject ID, COVID-19 status, age in years and sex were almost always included in the sample metadata. Findings and caveats that apply to the study as a whole: The quantity of clinical and demographic metadata differed by source and by participant and was supplied without curation.

Enrolling through a virtual design, the prospective study's participants ranged in age from roughly 18 to 89 years and lived across 24 United States geographic areas. In the prospective study, participants were assigned to cohorts based on the clinical history participants reported in a screening survey and a study questionnaire. Recovered participants in ImmuneRACE Cohort 3 were defined as having two consecutive negative NP/OP PCR tests, clearance from a healthcare professional, or resolution of symptoms. In the prospective study, mobile phlebotomists collected whole blood, serum and a nasopharyngeal or oropharyngeal swab from each participant. Participants in the prospective study had the option to provide additional blood draws and questionnaires over a roughly 2-month period. Before DNA extraction, prospective study blood samples were shipped either frozen or at room temperature. TCRbeta CDR3 regions were amplified from genomic DNA by means of the immunoSEQ Assay, a bias-controlled multiplex PCR. The authors processed their data as follows. The number of nucleated cells in each sample was estimated from the amplification of reference gene primers within the assay. To quantify the absolute abundance of each unique TCRbeta CDR3 rearrangement, sequence reads were collapsed and filtered. Productive Simpson clonality was computed per sample as the square root of Simpson's diversity index over productive rearrangements. Imported from immuneACCESS, the table was reduced by TCRdb to in-frame sequences with V and J called. These copies leave out some clones; in studies compared against another copy, an unresolved V gene accounts for under half, and the cause of the remainder is not known. D and trimming come from the DNA, and the V and J calls and clone size come from that table. In this sample the table shows 450,000 or so clones, 90% of which occur a single time. The biggest ten clones account for 0.6% of the sample.

The TCR sequence derives from a man aged 18 to 35 who had recovered from COVID-19. Sample: PBMCs or T cells enriched from blood (not recorded which).

The CDR3 in this case is CASSQGTGINTEAFF. The DNA sequence reads TGTGCCAGCAGCCAAGGAACAGGGATCAACACTGAAGCTTTCTTT. The sequence joins TRBV3-1 (or the pseudogene TRBV3-2) to TRBJ1-1; TRBD1 might be the D gene, on 6 matching bases. V drops 1 base and J drops 2 bases, leaving 11 bases in between. CDR1 and CDR2 are drawn from the germline V gene (reference sequence): LGHDT, YNNKEL. There are 15 amino acids in the CDR3, from cysteine to phenylalanine inclusive. Only the CDR3 DNA is retained, 45 bases long and in frame from the first base.